The 19 T cell receptor beta chains in this list originate from one sample, sequenced in a study of control samples from healthy donors and cancer patients. The data were produced by immunoSEQ multiplex PCR, yet TCRdb's version contains in-frame clones alone and is incomplete. The sample shows 70,000 to 85,000 clones, approximately 80% of them seen only once. The sample consisted of PBMCs. The source of these receptors is a man between 60 and 70 years old with head and neck cancer.

The chain combines TRBV5-1 with TRBJ2-7; D is perhaps TRBD2 (6 bases). Trimming took 1 base from V and 5 from J, leaving 13 bases between them. Germline lookup yields CDR1 SGHRS and CDR2 YFSETQ. The CDR3 spans 14 residues. The CDR3 loop is CASSLWRGSDEQYF. The CDR3 DNA follows: TGCGCCAGCAGCTTGTGGAGGGGTAGCGACGAGCAGTACTTC.

The rearrangement uses TRBV10-1 and TRBJ2-4; the D is unclear. The V gene lost 2 bases and the J gene lost 6 bases, with 11 bases spanning the gap. Germline V gene data show CDR1 as WNHNN and CDR2 as SYGVQD (reference sequence). The CDR3 loop spans 14 amino acids. For the CDR3, the DNA is TGCGCCAGCAGTGAGACCCCGACGGGAAACATTCAGTACTTC. Translating gives CASSETPTGNIQYF.

The chain's CDR3 is CASSPDRGQSEKLFF. CDR3 sequence (DNA): TGTGCCAGCAGCCCGGACAGGGGGCAAAGCGAAAAACTGTTTTTT. The chain uses TRBV7-9 and TRBJ1-4; 11 bases agree with TRBD1. The germline gives CDR1 SEHNR, CDR2 FQNEAQ (reference sequence). The CDR3 runs 15 residues. The junction had 7 bases not matched to a gene; V was cut back by 5 bases and J by 8 bases.

The CDR3 protein is CASSLGPRGAGNTIYF. CDR3 nucleotide sequence: TGTGCCAGCAGCTTAGGCCCCCGGGGAGCTGGAAACACCATATATTTT. The V call is TRBV11-2, the J call TRBJ1-3, with no clear D. V lost 1 base to trimming and J lost 2 bases, with 12 bases between them. This CDR3 contains 16 residues. Germline V gene lookup returns CDR1 SGHAT and CDR2 FQNNGV. Filled out from reference TRBV11-2 and TRBJ1-3, the complete variable domain reads EAGVAQSPRYKIIEKRQSVAFWCNPISGHATLYWYQQILGQGPKLLIQFQNNGVVDDSQLPKDRFSAERLKGVDSTLKIQPAKLEDSAVYLCASSLGPRGAGNTIYFGEGSWLTVV.

This chain links TRBV29-1 with TRBJ1-1; D is unresolved. The CDR3 has 11 residues. The germline V gene has CDR1 SQVTM and CDR2 ANQGSEA. V was clipped by 0 bases and J by 7 bases, with 6 bases between them. The CDR3 is CSVEDLYEAFF. Written as DNA, the CDR3 is TGCAGCGTTGAAGATCTATATGAAGCTTTCTTT.

This chain joins TRBV5-1 and TRBJ1-2; no clear D. V was cut by 0 bases and J by 1 base, with 10 bases left in between. The V gene's germline CDR1 is SGHRS and CDR2 YFSETQ. CDR3 length equals 15 residues. The CDR3 loop reads CASSLDTDLNYGYTF. In DNA, the CDR3 is TGCGCCAGCAGCTTGGATACCGACCTTAACTATGGCTACACCTTC.

The V call is TRBV5-6, the J call TRBJ1-5; 7 bases agree with TRBD1. The ends lost 4 bases at V and 4 bases at J; junction bases unmatched: 11. CDR3 length: 16 amino acids. Germline V CDR1 and CDR2: SGHDT, YYEEEE. In DNA, the CDR3 is TGTGCCAGCAGCAAACGAGGGACAGACACTAATCAGCCCCAGCATTTT. Encoded protein: CASSKRGTDTNQPQHF.

J is TRBJ2-7 and V is TRBV7-8; 9 nucleotides align to TRBD2. Trimming took 1 base from V and 3 from J; bases not matched to a gene: 13. This CDR3 spans 18 amino acids. Germline lookup yields CDR1 SGHVS and CDR2 FQNEAQ. For the CDR3, the DNA is TGTGCCAGCAGCTTAGTTCCTAGCGGGAACTACCTTATCTACGAGCAGTACTTC. It encodes CASSLVPSGNYLIYEQYF.

V and J are TRBV6-5 and TRBJ1-5; D possibly corresponds to TRBD1 (6 bases). V lost 6 bases to trimming and J lost 2 bases, with 14 bases between them. Germline CDR1 MNHEY, CDR2 SVGAGI. The CDR3 has 15 amino acids. CDR3 DNA: TGTGCCAGCAGACGCGGGACATCGGGCAATCAGCCCCAGCATTTT. Protein product: CASRRGTSGNQPQHF.

The chain is built from TRBV7-8 and TRBJ2-7, with D maybe TRBD2 (6 bases). CDR3 length: 14 amino acids. CDR1 and CDR2 from the germline V gene are SGHVS and FQNEAQ. With 2 bases removed from V and 0 bases from J, the gap between germline ends came to 8 bases. CDR3 in DNA: TGTGCCAGCAGCTTATGGGGGGACTCCTACGAGCAGTACTTC. Its protein is CASSLWGDSYEQYF.

V is TRBV4-1 and J is TRBJ2-3; D is tentatively TRBD1 or TRBD2 (6 bases each). The CDR3 extends over 17 amino acids. The ends were cut back, 4 bases at V and 2 bases at J, with 19 bases in the middle. CDR1 MGHRA and CDR2 YSYEKL come from the germline V gene. In nucleotides, the CDR3 is TGCGCCAGCAGCCCCTTCTGGGGGGCCCTACCCACAGATACGCAGTATTTT. Its translation is CASSPFWGALPTDTQYF.

The gene calls are TRBV12-2 and TRBJ2-3; the D call in the table, TRBD1, was not verified against the DNA. TRBV12-2 is a recognized pseudogene. This CDR3 spans 17 amino acids. The CDR3 coding sequence is TGTGCAAGTCGCCCATCCCCGGGACAGGGGACCACAGATACGCAGTATTTT. It encodes CASRPSPGQGTTDTQYF.

The chain uses TRBV7-9 and TRBJ1-3, with TRBD1 identical over 7 bases. The germline CDR1 and CDR2 sequences are SEHNR and FQNEAQ (reference sequence). The CDR3 length is 11 residues. The CDR3 DNA sequence: TGTGCACTGGACAGGGGAAACACCATATATTTT. Encoded protein: CALDRGNTIYF. The full variable domain, in which reference TRBV7-9 and TRBJ1-3 provide the parts outside the CDR3, is DTGVSQNPRHKITKRGQNVTFRCDPISEHNRLYWYRQTLGQGPEFLTYFQNEAQLEKSRLLSDRFSAERPKGSFSTLEIQRTEQGDSAMYLCALDRGNTIYFGEGSWLTVV.

The V and J genes are TRBV5-1 and TRBJ2-5; maybe TRBD1 (5 bases). Looked up from germline, CDR1 is SGHRS and CDR2 is YFSETQ. V lost 0 bases to trimming and J lost 4 bases, with 10 bases between them. CDR3 size: 14 residues. CDR3 nucleotides: TGCGCCAGCAGCTTGGGAGGTGGGGCAGAGACCCAGTACTTC. This translates into CASSLGGGAETQYF.

This clone came up a few times. This rearrangement joins TRBV6-1 to TRBJ1-2; tentatively, D is TRBD1 (5 bases). The V gene's germline CDR1 is MNHNS and CDR2 SASEGT. The CDR3 sequence is 16 residues long. V lost 1 base, J lost 4 bases, and 16 bases lay in between. The CDR3 DNA sequence: TGTGCCAGCAGTGAAGTATCCGACAGACCCTCCTATGGCTACACCTTC. Residues: CASSEVSDRPSYGYTF.

The V and J genes are TRBV28 and TRBJ2-7; weak D call: TRBD2 (5 bases). The V end was cut by 3 bases, the J end by 3 bases, with 15 bases between. The CDR3 contains 15 residues. CDR1 and CDR2 (germline): MDHEN, SYDVKM. The CDR3 nucleotides read TGTGCCAGCAGTTTGCAAAAGACGGCGGGCTACGAGCAGTACTTC. It codes for CASSLQKTAGYEQYF.

This chain uses TRBV29-1 with TRBJ2-3; 8 bases are a match to TRBD2. V dropped 4 bases and J dropped 4; count of bases not matched to a gene: 7. CDR3 length: 14 amino acids. CDR1 and CDR2 from the germline V gene are SQVTM and ANQGSEA. The CDR3 region has the DNA TGCAGCGTTGCGGCGGGAGGCCGTGCAGATACGCAGTATTTT. This encodes CSVAAGGRADTQYF.

This CDR3 is CASNEWEPQHF. The CDR3 bases are TGTGCCAGCAACGAGTGGGAGCCCCAGCATTTT. This sequence joins TRBV6-5 and TRBJ1-5; D remains unclear. The V gene lost 7 bases and the J gene lost 8 bases, with 9 bases spanning the gap. Per germline, CDR1 MNHEY and CDR2 SVGAGI. The CDR3 is 11 amino acids.

This clone was observed a handful of times. V is TRBV27 and J is TRBJ2-6; D gene unclear. The germline CDR1 and CDR2 sequences are MNHEY and SMNVEV (reference sequence). V was shortened by 3 bases and J by 0 bases, with 12 bases between the two germline ends. The CDR3 extends over 17 amino acids. The DNA for the CDR3 is TGTGCCAGCAGTTTTGACTCCGGGTACTCTGGGGCCAACGTCCTGACTTTC. This gives the protein CASSFDSGYSGANVLTF.